The sequence of this TCR beta chain was determined in a study of blood T cells in healthy people across ages. This clonotype was found a few times. Its antigen is not identified. The authors ran a second PCR of 7 to 11 cycles using a sample-barcoded 5' primer and a J-beta primer mix. TCRdb fed the 5' RACE reads into MiXCR, producing one record per CDR3 protein. The sample has 600,000 or so distinct CDR3 sequences; around 21% are singletons. Findings and caveats of the study: In long-lived donors, naive CD4+ cell counts and diversity exceeded those of aged donors. Older age coincided with a roughly linear decline in TCR beta diversity per million T cells.

PBMCs were isolated at a quantity of at least 6 million per sample. The germline gives CDR1 KGHSH, CDR2 LQKENI. The CDR3 contains 15 residues. Trimming shortened V by 2 bases and J by 4 bases, and 9 bases separated the two germline ends. This chain links TRBV18 with TRBJ2-6; D is undetermined. The sequencing input was blood. The clonotype comes from a man between 70 and 80 years old in good health. The CDR3 region is CASSPIIDGANVLTF. CDR3 DNA: TGTGCCAGCTCACCAATAATCGACGGGGCCAACGTCCTGACTTTC. The whole variable domain, filled in from reference TRBV18 and TRBJ2-6, reads NAGVMQNPRHLVRRRGQEARLRCSPMKGHSHVYWYRQLPEEGLKFMVYLQKENIIDESGMPKERFSAEFPKEGPSILRIQQVVRGDSAAYFCASSPIIDGANVLTFGAGSRLTVL.